The source of this TCR beta chain is a study of shared clonotypes between healthy human individuals. Study-level information: Donors had three CD4 naive, three CD4 memory, two CD8 naive and one CD8 memory plate apiece. Notes on the study in general: Memory subsets generally showed smaller estimated richness than naive subsets did.

About this clone: Its target is unknown.

Those who donated, Caucasian adults without exception, all lived in Nashville, Tennessee. Original data processing: ImmunoSEQ yielded junction-only sequences lacking quality scores, so filtering differed. Only in-frame clones appear in the TCRdb table, and some are missing; sequencing was by immunoSEQ multiplex PCR. V and J calls and clone size are given by that table; D and trimming were obtained from the DNA. The table includes approximately 980,000 clones, over 60% detected once. The CDR3 contains 16 residues. CDR1 and CDR2 (germline): MNHEY, SMNVEV (reference sequence). Trimming stripped 2 bases from V and 2 bases from J, with 16 bases between.

This TCR was sampled from a man between 18 and 35 years old in good health. Source material: memory CD4+ T cells sorted from blood. This sample's subset: CD45RA-negative fraction. This chain uses TRBV27 with TRBJ2-7; D may be TRBD2 (6 bases). CDR3 in amino acids: CASSLSSASATYEQYF. The DNA for the CDR3 is TGTGCCAGCAGTTTAAGCTCCGCTAGCGCGACCTACGAGCAGTACTTC.